A single TCR beta chain is shown here with its context. Antigen unknown. This entry belongs to a study of cytomegalovirus exposure and HLA in healthy donors. Whole-study findings and limits: Later analysis associated a missense DCLRE1C variant with TCR beta V- and J-gene trimming. Several V segments, TRBV6-2 and TRBV6-3 among them, could not be told apart and were dropped. An assumption of roughly uniform sequencing depth across donors underlay the presence/absence analyses.

Germline CDR1 is SNHLY and CDR2 is FYNNEI. The trim removed 4 bases at V and 4 bases at J, leaving 8 bases unmatched. The CDR3 sequence is 15 residues long. Both 60 Vbeta primers and 13 Jbeta primers went into the PCR. Produced via immunoSEQ multiplex PCR; TCRdb's table is partial and in-frame only. In all, the sample yields 150,000 to 200,000 clones. The rearrangement uses TRBV2 and TRBJ2-3, with 7 bases fitting TRBD2. Sequenced material: PBMCs. The TCR originated in a man in his thirties or forties in good health and CMV-seronegative. The CDR3 here is CASSGSRLASDTQYF. The CDR3 DNA reads as TGTGCCAGCAGTGGATCGAGACTAGCTTCAGATACGCAGTATTTT.